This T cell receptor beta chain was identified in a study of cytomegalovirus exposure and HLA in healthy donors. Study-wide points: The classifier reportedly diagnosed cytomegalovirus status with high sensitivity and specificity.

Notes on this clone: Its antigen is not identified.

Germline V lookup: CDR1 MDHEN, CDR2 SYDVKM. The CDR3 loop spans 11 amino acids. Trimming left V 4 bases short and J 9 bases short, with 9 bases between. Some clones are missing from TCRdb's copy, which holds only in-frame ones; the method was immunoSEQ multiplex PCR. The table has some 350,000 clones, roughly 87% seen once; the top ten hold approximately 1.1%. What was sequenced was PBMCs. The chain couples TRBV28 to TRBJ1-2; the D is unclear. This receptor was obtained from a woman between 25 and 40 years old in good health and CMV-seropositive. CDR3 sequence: CASSSGLRYTF. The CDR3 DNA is TGTGCCAGCAGTTCCGGGCTTCGCTACACCTTC.